This T cell receptor beta chain stems from a study of cytomegalovirus exposure and HLA in healthy donors. Study-wide context: Findings of an earlier analysis included some 120 million unique TCR beta sequences from roughly 180 million T cells.

Vbeta (60) and Jbeta (13) primers were used in the PCR. Assay used: immunoSEQ multiplex PCR; TCRdb lists only in-frame clones, some missing. The sample has 120,000 to 150,000 clones; roughly 79% are singletons. Germline lookup yields CDR1 SGHRS and CDR2 YFSETQ. This CDR3 region has 16 residues. The source is a woman in her 40s in good health and CMV-seropositive. The specimen was PBMCs. The genes are TRBV5-1 and TRBJ2-5; TRBD2 agrees at 7 bases. TRBJ2-7 matches the DNA end more closely, so the J call is doubtful. The CDR3 region is CASSFGNSGSTYEQYF. Here the CDR3 DNA reads TGCGCCAGCAGCTTTGGGAATAGCGGGTCTACCTACGAGCAGTACTTC.